Each of the 25 T cell receptor beta chains below was sequenced from the same sample in a study of HIV-infected patients and healthy controls. Alpha and beta constant-region primers primed reverse transcription of around 500 ng RNA. Using multiplexing indices, alpha and beta chain libraries were generated apart by chain-specific third strand synthesis. Each CDR3 protein gets one entry after TCRdb re-called the 5' RACE reads with MiXCR. The sample yields around 20,000 distinct CDR3 sequences, approximately 8.3% seen once. Whole blood was used without fractionation, so all unsorted peripheral T cells were included. Sequenced: blood. The receptors originated from an adult in good health.

In its sample, this clonotype ranks as medium-sized. The chain recombines TRBV12-3 or TRBV12-4 with TRBJ2-7; TRBD2 matches 9 bases. The trim removed 6 bases at V and 6 bases at J, leaving 9 bases unmatched. CDR3 length equals 14 residues. This CDR3 reads CASRSSGTPGEQYF. As DNA, the CDR3 is TGTGCCAGCAGGTCTAGCGGGACCCCCGGCGAGCAGTACTTC.

This clonotype appeared many times. The CDR3 region is CATAETSGAQYF. The CDR3 DNA follows: TGTGCCACGGCCGAGACTAGCGGCGCGCAGTATTTT. V usage is TRBV6-5 and J usage is TRBJ2-3, with 9 bases that match TRBD2. Germline loops: CDR1 MNHEY, CDR2 SVGAGI. V shed 10 bases and J 10 bases; nucleotides not matched to a gene: 9. The CDR3 runs 12 residues.

This clonotype was observed many times. The chain recombines TRBV11-2 with TRBJ2-1, with 9 bases matching TRBD2. The CDR3 is made up of 13 amino acids. Germline V gene lookup returns CDR1 SGHAT and CDR2 FQNNGV. V lost 1 base, J lost 10 bases, and 2 bases stayed unmatched. The CDR3 DNA is TGTGCCAGCAGCTTAGGACTAGCGGACGAGCAGTTCTTC. Translated, it gives CASSLGLADEQFF.

Ten or more counts support this clonotype. The rearrangement links TRBV4-1 to TRBJ2-1; 9 bases are a match to TRBD2. CDR1 and CDR2 (germline): MGHRA, YSYEKL. V shed 0 bases, J shed 9 bases, and the junction held 9 bases outside the gene matches. This CDR3 has 16 amino acids. Here the CDR3 DNA reads TGCGCCAGCAGCCAAGAGGCCCTAGCGGGACCGCGTGAGCAGTTCTTC. It encodes CASSQEALAGPREQFF.

This clonotype has only a few counts. The chain recombines TRBV5-5 with TRBJ2-3; D remains ambiguous. The CDR3 runs 15 residues. Germline lookup yields CDR1 SGHKS and CDR2 YYEKEE (reference sequence). V shed 0 bases and J shed 4 bases, with 12 bases lying between them. The CDR3 reads CASSLEGLLPDTQYF. CDR3 DNA: TGTGCCAGCAGCTTGGAGGGATTACTACCAGATACGCAGTATTTT.

Many counts were recorded for this clonotype. The V call is TRBV14, the J call TRBJ1-3; D remains unclear. CDR1 and CDR2 from the germline V gene are SGHDN and FVKESK. The V end was cut by 4 bases, the J end by 4 bases, with 20 bases between. The CDR3 loop spans 17 amino acids. The CDR3 is CASSLLSNLERGNTIYF. CDR3 DNA: TGTGCCAGCAGCCTACTATCCAACCTGGAAAGGGGAAACACCATATATTTT. Complete variable domain (other parts from reference TRBV14 and TRBJ1-3): EAGVTQFPSHSVIEKGQTVTLRCDPISGHDNLYWYRRVMGKEIKFLLHFVKESKQDESGMPNNRFLAERTGGTYSTLKVQPAELEDSGVYFCASSLLSNLERGNTIYFGEGSWLTVV.

This clonotype came up many times. The rearrangement uses TRBV24-1 and TRBJ2-1, with 8 positions matching TRBD2. V shed 5 bases, J shed 4 bases, and the junction held 9 bases outside the gene matches. The CDR3 length is 16 residues. CDR1 is KGHDR, CDR2 SFDVKD, per germline. CDR3 sequence reads: CATSARSGSLYNEQFF. In DNA form, the CDR3 reads TGTGCCACCAGTGCGAGAAGCGGGAGCCTTTACAATGAGCAGTTCTTC.

This clonotype has a count of ten or more. The chain employs TRBV2 and TRBJ2-1; maybe TRBD2 (5 bases). CDR1 and CDR2 (germline): SNHLY, FYNNEI. Trimming took 5 bases from V and 6 from J, leaving 14 bases between them. CDR3 size: 14 residues. The CDR3 spells CASSRRRDRNEQFF. The CDR3 DNA follows: TGTGCCAGCAGTCGACGCCGGGATCGCAATGAGCAGTTCTTC.

By share, this clonotype ranks as medium-sized. V and J are TRBV6-1 and TRBJ1-1; D ambiguous. The ends were cut back, 6 bases at V and 4 bases at J, with 12 bases in the middle. The CDR3 sequence is 13 residues long. CDR1 and CDR2 from the germline V gene are MNHNS and SASEGT. The CDR3 nucleotides read TGTGCCAGCAGCGGGTGGGGTAGCACTGAAGCTTTCTTT. Protein product: CASSGWGSTEAFF.

This clonotype was detected ten times or more. V usage is TRBV11-2 and J usage is TRBJ2-7; possibly TRBD1 or TRBD2 for D (5 bases each). The CDR3 has 16 residues. Trimming removed 5 bases from V and 3 bases from J, with 20 bases in between. The germline V gene encodes CDR1 SGHAT and CDR2 FQNNGV. The CDR3 region is CASSPNGALSHYEQYF. For the CDR3, the DNA is TGTGCCAGCAGCCCCAACGGGGCTCTATCCCACTACGAGCAGTACTTC. Looking up the rest from reference TRBV11-2 and TRBJ2-7 gives the full variable domain: EAGVAQSPRYKIIEKRQSVAFWCNPISGHATLYWYQQILGQGPKLLIQFQNNGVVDDSQLPKDRFSAERLKGVDSTLKIQPAKLEDSAVYLCASSPNGALSHYEQYFGPGTRLTVT.

This clonotype appeared many times. This chain uses TRBV9 with TRBJ1-3, with D perhaps TRBD1 (5 bases). V dropped 0 bases and J dropped 9 bases, with 13 bases sitting between them. The CDR3 contains 14 residues. CDR1 is SGDLS, CDR2 YYNGEE, per germline. The CDR3 sequence: CASSVAGTGGTIYF. As DNA, the CDR3 is TGTGCCAGCAGCGTAGCAGGGACGGGAGGCACCATATATTTT.

In this sample, this clonotype turned up many times. The rearrangement joins TRBV11-2 to TRBJ2-1, with no clear D. This CDR3 comprises 15 residues. The V end was cut by 2 bases, the J end by 9 bases, with 17 bases between. Germline assignment: CDR1 SGHAT and CDR2 FQNNGV. In nucleotides, the CDR3 is TGTGCCAGCAGCTTAATTGGTGGGGTTCTCGGTGAGCAGTTCTTC. Its protein is CASSLIGGVLGEQFF.

V gene TRBV28 combines with J gene TRBJ2-3, with TRBD1 identical over 7 bases. Trimming removed 6 bases from V and 2 bases from J; junction bases left unmatched: 5. The germline gives CDR1 MDHEN, CDR2 SYDVKM. The CDR3 contains 14 residues. The CDR3 region has the DNA TGTGCCAGCAGCCCCGACAGGGTCACAGATACGCAGTATTTT. Translated: CASSPDRVTDTQYF.

The J gene is TRBJ2-1, the V gene TRBV6-1; unclear D gene. There are 12 residues in the CDR3. V lost 4 bases and J lost 6, with 7 bases in between. The germline gives CDR1 MNHNS, CDR2 SASEGT. CDR3 amino acids: CASSVMGNEQFF. The DNA of the CDR3 is TGTGCCAGCAGTGTAATGGGCAATGAGCAGTTCTTC.

This clonotype has a count of ten or more. The chain uses TRBV7-2 and TRBJ2-2; D perhaps matches TRBD1 (6 bases). The CDR3 has 14 residues. Trimming cost V 5 bases and J 6 bases, with 13 bases left between them. Germline V gives CDR1 SGHTA, CDR2 FQGNSA. CDR3 DNA: TGTGCCAGCAGCCGTTCAGGGGCTGCCGGGGAGCTGTTTTTT. Protein product: CASSRSGAAGELFF.

This clonotype was counted ten times or more. CDR3 amino acids: CASTETSFHNEQFF. Here the CDR3 DNA reads TGTGCCAGCACCGAGACTAGTTTCCACAATGAGCAGTTCTTC. The rearrangement joins TRBV6-2 or TRBV6-3 to TRBJ2-1; TRBD2 is a possible D gene (6 bases). V lost 7 bases to trimming and J lost 5 bases, with 15 bases between them. Germline CDR1 MNHEY, CDR2 SVGEGT. The length of the CDR3 is 14 residues.

This clonotype was picked up many times. CDR3: CASSGLLESADTQYF. The CDR3 DNA reads as TGTGCCAGCAGCGGCCTACTAGAATCAGCAGATACGCAGTATTTT. V and J are TRBV5-4 and TRBJ2-3, with D maybe TRBD2 (5 bases). The CDR3 runs to 15 residues. Germline CDR1 is SGHNT and CDR2 is YYREEE (reference sequence). V was shortened by 4 bases and J by 4 bases, with 16 bases between the two germline ends.

This clonotype has at least ten counts. The gene calls are TRBV18 and TRBJ2-7; perhaps TRBD2 as D (6 bases). CDR3 length equals 13 residues. The ends were cut back, 2 bases at V and 5 bases at J, with 10 bases in the middle. Germline V lookup: CDR1 KGHSH, CDR2 LQKENI. The CDR3 sequence: CASSPGGGDEQYF. Here the CDR3 DNA reads TGTGCCAGCTCACCAGGAGGAGGGGACGAGCAGTACTTC.

This clonotype is medium-sized by share. V usage is TRBV28 and J usage is TRBJ2-3; D gene unclear. The CDR3 totals 15 residues. CDR1 is MDHEN, CDR2 SYDVKM, per germline. Trimming cost V 2 bases and J 2 bases, with 11 bases left between them. The CDR3 loop reads CASSLPSQLTDTQYF. The CDR3 DNA is TGTGCCAGCAGTTTACCTTCACAGCTCACAGATACGCAGTATTTT.

The gene calls are TRBV30 and TRBJ2-7; 10 bases agree with TRBD1. Trimming at V came to 1 base and at J to 5 bases, leaving 5 bases not matched to a gene. Germline V gene data show CDR1 as GTSNPN and CDR2 as SVGIG (reference sequence). The CDR3 runs 14 residues. CDR3 DNA sequence: TGTGCCTGGAGTGGAGACAGGGGGCCCGACGAGCAGTACTTC. Encoded protein: CAWSGDRGPDEQYF.

This chain links TRBV5-4 with TRBJ2-2; TRBD2 might be the D (5 bases). Germline V CDR1 and CDR2: SGHNT, YYREEE (reference sequence). The CDR3 is made up of 13 amino acids. The V and J ends lost 7 bases and 8 bases respectively, with 15 bases between them. The CDR3 region is CASGSYVLGELFF. Here the CDR3 DNA reads TGTGCCAGCGGGAGCTACGTATTGGGGGAGCTGTTTTTT.

This clonotype was observed at least ten times. This chain connects TRBV6-5 to TRBJ2-5; D is unresolved. The CDR3 totals 11 residues. V was trimmed by 6 bases and J by 4 bases, leaving 6 bases between them. Germline CDR1 MNHEY, CDR2 SVGAGI. Here the CDR3 reads CASSLRETQYF. The CDR3 nucleotides read TGTGCCAGCAGCCTGAGAGAGACCCAGTACTTC.

This clonotype is medium-sized in the sample. The rearrangement uses TRBV20-1 and TRBJ2-5; D possibly corresponds to TRBD1 (6 bases). This CDR3 contains 13 residues. Germline V gives CDR1 DFQATT, CDR2 SNEGSKA (reference sequence). Trimming cost V 0 bases and J 4 bases, with 9 bases left between them. The CDR3 bases are TGCAGTGCTAGAGAGGGGGCCAGAGAGACCCAGTACTTC. It translates to CSAREGARETQYF.

Only a few counts were recorded for this clonotype. The chain joins TRBV7-2 to TRBJ2-3; 8 bases fit TRBD2. CDR1 and CDR2 (germline): SGHTA, FQGNSA. This CDR3 is 13 amino acids long. CDR3 nucleotides: TGTGCTCTAAGCGGGGGACTCACAGATACGCAGTATTTT. Translation: CALSGGLTDTQYF. The full variable domain, with the rest looked up from reference TRBV7-2 and TRBJ2-3, is GAGVSQSPSNKVTEKGKDVELRCDPISGHTALYWYRQSLGQGLEFLIYFQGNSAPDKSGLPSDRFSAERTGGSVSTLTIQRTQQEDSAVYLCALSGGLTDTQYFGPGTRLTVL.

At least ten counts were recorded for this clonotype. The rearrangement links TRBV30 to TRBJ2-3, with 10 bases fitting TRBD2. There are 14 residues in the CDR3. V dropped 6 bases and J dropped 6; count of bases not matched to a gene: 9. The germline CDR1 and CDR2 sequences are GTSNPN and SVGIG (reference sequence). CDR3 protein: CACHPSGSADTQYF. The CDR3 DNA follows: TGTGCCTGCCACCCTAGCGGGAGTGCCGATACGCAGTATTTT.